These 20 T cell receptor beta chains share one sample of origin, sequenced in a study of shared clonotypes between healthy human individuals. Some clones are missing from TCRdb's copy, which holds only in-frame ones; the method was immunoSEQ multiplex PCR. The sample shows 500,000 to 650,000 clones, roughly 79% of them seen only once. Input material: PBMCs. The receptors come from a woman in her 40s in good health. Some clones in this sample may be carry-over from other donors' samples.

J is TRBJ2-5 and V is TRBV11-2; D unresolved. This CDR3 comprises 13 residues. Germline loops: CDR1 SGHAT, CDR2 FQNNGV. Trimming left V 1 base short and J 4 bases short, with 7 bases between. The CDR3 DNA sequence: TGTGCCAGCAGCTTAGGTGGGCGAGAGACCCAGTACTTC. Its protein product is CASSLGGRETQYF.

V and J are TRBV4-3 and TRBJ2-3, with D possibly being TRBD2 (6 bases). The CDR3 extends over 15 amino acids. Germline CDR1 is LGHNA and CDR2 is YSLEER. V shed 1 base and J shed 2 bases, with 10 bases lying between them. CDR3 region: CASSQGAGVTDTQYF. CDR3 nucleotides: TGCGCCAGCAGCCAAGGAGCGGGCGTCACAGATACGCAGTATTTT.

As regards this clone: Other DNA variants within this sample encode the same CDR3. CDR3 in DNA: TGTGCCAGCAGCTTAGCACTAGCGGGGACTTACAATGAGCAGTTCTTC. It encodes CASSLALAGTYNEQFF. The chain recombines TRBV7-9 with TRBJ2-1; 10 bases line up with TRBD2. V lost 0 bases, J lost 4 bases, and 3 bases stayed unmatched. Germline V gene lookup returns CDR1 SEHNR and CDR2 FQNEAQ (reference sequence). This CDR3 region has 16 residues.

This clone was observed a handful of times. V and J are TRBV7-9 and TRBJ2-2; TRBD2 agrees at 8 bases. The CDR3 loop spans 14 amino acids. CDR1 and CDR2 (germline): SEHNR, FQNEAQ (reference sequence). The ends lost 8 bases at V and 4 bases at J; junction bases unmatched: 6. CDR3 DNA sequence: TGTGCCAGCGGGACTAGATGGCCCACCGGGGAGCTGTTTTTT. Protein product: CASGTRWPTGELFF.

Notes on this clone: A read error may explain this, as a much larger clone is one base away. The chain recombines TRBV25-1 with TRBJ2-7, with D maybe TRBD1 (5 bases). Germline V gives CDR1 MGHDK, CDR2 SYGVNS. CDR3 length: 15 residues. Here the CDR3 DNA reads TGTGCCAACAGTGACGGGCGGACAAAAACCTACGAGCAGTACTTC. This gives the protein CANSDGRTKTYEQYF.

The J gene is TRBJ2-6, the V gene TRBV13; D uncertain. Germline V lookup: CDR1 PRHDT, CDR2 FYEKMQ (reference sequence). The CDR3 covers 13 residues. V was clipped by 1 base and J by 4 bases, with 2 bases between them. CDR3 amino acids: CASSLAGANVLTF. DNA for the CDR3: TGTGCCAGCAGCTTAGCAGGGGCCAACGTCCTGACTTTC.

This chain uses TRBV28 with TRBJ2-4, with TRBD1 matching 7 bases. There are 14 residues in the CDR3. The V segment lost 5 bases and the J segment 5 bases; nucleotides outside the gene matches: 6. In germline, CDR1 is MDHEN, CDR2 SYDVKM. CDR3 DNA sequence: TGTGCCAGCAGTCCCCCAACAGGGGAAAACATTCAGTACTTC. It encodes CASSPPTGENIQYF.

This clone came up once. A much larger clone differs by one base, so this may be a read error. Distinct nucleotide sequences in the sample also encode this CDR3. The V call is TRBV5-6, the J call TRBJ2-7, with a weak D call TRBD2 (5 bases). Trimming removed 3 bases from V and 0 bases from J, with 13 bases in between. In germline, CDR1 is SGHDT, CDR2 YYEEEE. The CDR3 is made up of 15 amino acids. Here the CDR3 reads CASSWTRENSYEQYF. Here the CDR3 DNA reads TGTGCCAGCAGCTGGACTCGGGAAAACTCCTACGAGCAGTACTTC.

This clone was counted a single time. The CDR3 DNA reads as TGTGCCAGCTCACTGTCGGGCCGGGACGAGCAGTACTTC. Amino acid sequence: CASSLSGRDEQYF. The chain uses TRBV18 and TRBJ2-7; no clear D gene. The germline V gene encodes CDR1 KGHSH and CDR2 LQKENI. The CDR3 is 13 residues long. Trimming left V 4 bases short and J 5 bases short, with 12 bases between.

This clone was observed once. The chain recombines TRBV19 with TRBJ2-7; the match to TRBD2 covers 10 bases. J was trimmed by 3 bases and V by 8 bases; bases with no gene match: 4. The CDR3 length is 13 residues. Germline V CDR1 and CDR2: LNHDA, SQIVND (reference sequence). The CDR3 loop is CASGTSVFYEQYF. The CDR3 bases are TGTGCCAGTGGGACTAGCGTGTTCTACGAGCAGTACTTC.

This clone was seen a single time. The CDR3 protein is CASSEYASGRGTGELFF. The CDR3 DNA reads TGTGCCAGCAGTGAATACGCTAGCGGGAGGGGAACCGGGGAGCTGTTTTTT. The chain joins TRBV25-1 to TRBJ2-2; 12 bases match TRBD2. Germline loops: CDR1 MGHDK, CDR2 SYGVNS. J lost 5 bases, V lost 0 bases, and 4 bases had no gene match. This CDR3 has 17 residues.

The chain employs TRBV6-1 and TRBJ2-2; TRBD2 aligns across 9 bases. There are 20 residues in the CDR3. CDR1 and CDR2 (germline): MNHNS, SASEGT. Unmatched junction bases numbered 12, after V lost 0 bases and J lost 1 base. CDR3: CASSEAAGGPLVGNTGELFF. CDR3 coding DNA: TGTGCCAGCAGTGAAGCGGCGGGAGGGCCGCTTGTTGGGAACACCGGGGAGCTGTTTTTT.

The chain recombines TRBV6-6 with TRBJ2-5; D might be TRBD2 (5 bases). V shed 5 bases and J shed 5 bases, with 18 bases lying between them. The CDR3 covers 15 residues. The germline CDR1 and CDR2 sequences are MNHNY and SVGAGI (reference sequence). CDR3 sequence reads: CASSRPEGIGETQYF. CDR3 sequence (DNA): TGTGCCAGCAGTCGACCCGAGGGTATCGGGGAGACCCAGTACTTC.

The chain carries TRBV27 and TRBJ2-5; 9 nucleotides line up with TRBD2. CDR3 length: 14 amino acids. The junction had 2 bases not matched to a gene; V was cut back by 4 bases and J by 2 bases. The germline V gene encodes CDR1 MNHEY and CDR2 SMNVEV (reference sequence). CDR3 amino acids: CASSSAGGQETQYF. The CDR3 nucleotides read TGTGCCAGCAGTTCCGCGGGGGGGCAAGAGACCCAGTACTTC.

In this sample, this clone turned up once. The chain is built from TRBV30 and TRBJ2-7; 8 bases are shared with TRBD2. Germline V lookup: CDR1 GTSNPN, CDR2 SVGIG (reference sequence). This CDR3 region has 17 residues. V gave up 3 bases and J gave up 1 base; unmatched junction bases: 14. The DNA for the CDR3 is TGTGCCTGGAGCGCCGAGCTAGGGACTAGGAGTTCCTACGAGCAGTACTTC. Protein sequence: CAWSAELGTRSSYEQYF.

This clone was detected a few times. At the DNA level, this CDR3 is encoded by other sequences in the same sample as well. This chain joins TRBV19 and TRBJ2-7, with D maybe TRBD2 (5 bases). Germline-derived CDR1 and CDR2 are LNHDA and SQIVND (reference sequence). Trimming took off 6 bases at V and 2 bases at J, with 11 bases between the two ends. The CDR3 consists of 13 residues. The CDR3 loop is CASSPGVPYEQYF. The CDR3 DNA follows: TGTGCCAGTAGCCCCGGGGTCCCCTACGAGCAGTACTTC.

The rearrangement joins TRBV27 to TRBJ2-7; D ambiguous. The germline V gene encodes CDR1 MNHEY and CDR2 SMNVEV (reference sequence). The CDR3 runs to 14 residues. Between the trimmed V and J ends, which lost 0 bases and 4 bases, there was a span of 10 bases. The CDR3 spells CASSLSQGAYEQYF. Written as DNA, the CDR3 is TGTGCCAGCAGTTTATCTCAAGGCGCTTACGAGCAGTACTTC.

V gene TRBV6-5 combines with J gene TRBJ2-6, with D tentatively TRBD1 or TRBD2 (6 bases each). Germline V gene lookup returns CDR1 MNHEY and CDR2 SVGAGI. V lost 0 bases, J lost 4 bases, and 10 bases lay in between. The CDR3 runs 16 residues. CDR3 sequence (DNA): TGTGCCAGCAGTTACTCCATGGGGGGCGGGGCCAACGTCCTGACTTTC. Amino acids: CASSYSMGGGANVLTF.

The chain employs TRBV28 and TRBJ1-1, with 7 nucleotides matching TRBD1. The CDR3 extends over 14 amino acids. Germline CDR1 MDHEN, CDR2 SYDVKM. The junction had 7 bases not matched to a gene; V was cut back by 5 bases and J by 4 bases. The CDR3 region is CASSTYRGSTEAFF. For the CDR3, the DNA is TGTGCCAGCAGTACGTACAGGGGATCCACTGAAGCTTTCTTT.

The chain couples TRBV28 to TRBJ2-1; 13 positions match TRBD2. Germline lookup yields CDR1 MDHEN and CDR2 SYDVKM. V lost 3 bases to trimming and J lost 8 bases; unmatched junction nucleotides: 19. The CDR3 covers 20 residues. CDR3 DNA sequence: TGTGCCAGCAGTTTGCCACTAGCGGGAGGGGTAGGTACAATCTCAGATGAGCAGTTCTTC. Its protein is CASSLPLAGGVGTISDEQFF.